This section outlines one T cell receptor beta chain sequence together with its context. No cognate antigen has been identified for it. No per-base quality is available; no much larger clone lies one base away. The receptor library was made with the immunoSEQ multiplex PCR assay. A mixture of 60 forward primers for TCR Vbeta segments and 13 reverse primers for TCR Jbeta segments was used in the multiplex PCR. The CDR3 region of rearranged TCR beta genes was amplified from genomic DNA with a multiplex PCR assay. Amplified TCR beta libraries were sequenced as 87-base-pair reads on the Illumina HiSeq System. The study's processing was this. A later analysis tallied roughly 78 million unique TCR beta chains across the 640 or so repertoires, and around 10 million of those chains were shared by two or more donors. To remove PCR and sequencing errors, raw reads were error-corrected and collapsed into unique sequences using a nearest-neighbor algorithm that merged closely related sequences. V, D and J gene segments were assigned by aligning CDR3 sequences to IMGT reference sequences. For a sequence to be retained, at least a six-nucleotide match to both a V gene segment and a J gene segment was required. Rearrangements were classified as productive when the CDR3 lacked stop codons and remained in frame with V and J, and all other rearrangements were classified as non-productive. Following IMGT convention, CDR3 was defined as the stretch from the second conserved V-encoded cysteine to the conserved J-encoded phenylalanine. The earlier analysis of 500 to 650 of the donors excluded any sequence lacking an unambiguous match to a single V gene segment. In an earlier analysis of approximately 500 of the donors, a V segment was called functional when productive rearrangements were above 56.7%, and segregating when the standard deviation between donors exceeded 5%. A statistical classification framework was developed to diagnose cytomegalovirus status using the catalog of TCR beta chain sequences. V and J gene assignment, in a later analysis, came from comparing TCR nucleotide sequences with IMGT/GENE-DB human TR gene sequences. A later analysis assigned CDR3 sequences and most-parsimonious VDJ recombination scenarios with the TCRdist pipeline. A later analysis defined each TCR beta chain by its CDR3 amino acid sequence plus V-gene family, and excluded reads lacking a unique V-gene family. As a way to deal with suspected cross-contamination and a sequencing artifact, a later analysis dropped 592 nucleotide sequences that were highly shared and had low generation probability. A later analysis calculated a clonal expansion index for each public chain from normalized within-repertoire ranks of inferred template counts. Generation probabilities in a later analysis came from a VDJ recombination model fitted to out-of-frame rearrangements, and those results were checked against IGoR. A later analysis scored TCR-TCR, TCR-HLA and TCR-CMV co-occurrence with hypergeometric tests, applying a repertoire-size bias correction to TCR pairs. In a later analysis, false discovery rates were estimated by permuting HLA or CMV assignments 20 times. In a later analysis, co-occurring TCRs were grouped with DBSCAN, and TCRdist sequence similarity was added when clustering was performed within HLA-allele-positive subsets. Co-occurrence clustering excluded repertoires with fewer than 30,000 or more than 120,000 public chains, plus five with anomalous nucleotide sharing. As stored in TCRdb, this immuneACCESS dataset retains in-frame rearrangements with V and J assigned. A fraction of the clones does not appear; measured against another copy, unresolved V genes explain less than half of the discrepancy, and the remainder lacks a known reason. V, J and clone size are taken as reported in that table, and D and trimming were inferred from the DNA itself. The sample data list 100,000 or so clones, and 79% of these were observed just once. The top ten hold over 4% of the sample.

The data stem from a study of cytomegalovirus exposure and HLA in healthy donors (dated by TCRdb to the late 2010s). For the study in its entirety: An earlier analysis of some 500 of the donors reported 250 to 300 Gb of sequence data and some 100 million unique TCR beta sequences from some 180 million T cells. A later genetic analysis took genome-wide SNP genotypes for about 60% of the roughly 670 donors and used that subset as a discovery cohort. An early release that covered some 640 HLA-typed donors contained about 300 gigabases of sequencing data and about 84 million unique TCR sequences. Of the 398 genotyped donors, approximately 83% fell in the genetic ancestry cluster associated with self-reported Caucasian donors. An earlier analysis of approximately 500 of the donors applied high-throughput TCR beta sequencing to assess whether each TCR beta V gene segment acted as functional or pseudogenic. In the later analysis, no new phenotypic data were used to find candidate immune exposures; instead, reliance was placed on TCR beta sequences and their occurrence across donors. Donor age, sex, ethnicity and CMV serostatus were collected together with the repertoire data. Along with the approximately 670-subject first cohort, a separate validation cohort of over a hundred different subjects was used. In a later analysis, previously published TCR beta repertoires from several hundred donors were re-analyzed and high-resolution HLA genotyping was added so that TCR occurrence patterns could be studied. The study aimed to test whether signatures of past pathogen exposure could be identified by cataloging public T cell receptors. Across 300 to 500 genotyped donors of the cohort, an average of about 200,000 unique TCR beta nucleotide sequences per donor were sequenced, and about a sixth of those sequences were non-productive. All discovery cohort repertoires had been generated using a single sequencing platform. Both class I and class II loci were covered by HLA typing, at four-digit resolution. Several DR-DQ haplotypes were treated as single units for association and clustering because of strong linkage in the cohort. Using immunosequencing, the study profiled T cell repertoires from around 680 subjects and related those repertoires to cytomegalovirus serostatus. The study combined high-throughput TCR immunosequencing, statistical association of individual TCRs with disease status, and machine learning to predict cytomegalovirus infection status. Typing coverage varied by locus: about 620-630 donors for A, B, C, DRB1 and DQB1; roughly 560 for DQA1; approximately 570 for DPA1; around 450 for DPB1. Overall results and qualifications from the work: In a later analysis, the rate of TCR association differed among HLA loci, with DRB1 alleles having the most associated TCRs and HLA-C alleles having the fewest. Compared with the roughly 600-donor mean, donors in an Asian-associated ancestry cluster had fewer N-insertions in productive TCRs, according to a later genetic analysis. A further reported finding was that TCR beta sequences accurately predicted the HLA-A and HLA-B alleles for most subjects in the first cohort. The earlier analysis of nearly 600 of the donors excluded approximately 17 rarely observed V segments, including chromosome 9 orphons, because counts were too low. It was suggested by the authors that the approach could potentially be generalized to other disease states and immunological phenotypes. Three of the identified cytomegalovirus-associated TCR beta chains were confirmed in vitro to be specific for cytomegalovirus antigens. A later analysis associated roughly 17,000 TCR beta sequences with specific HLA alleles at a false discovery rate of 0.05. Correlated functional status among segregating V segments might reflect linkage disequilibrium, but an unknown experimental factor could not be ruled out. Only TCR beta chains were sequenced in this cohort, and the absence of alpha or paired-chain data limited detectable features. A total of about 150 TCR beta chains were listed by the study as associated with cytomegalovirus. When HLA alleles, especially DR and DQ, strongly co-occurred, attributing TCR associations to individual alleles was difficult. Because HLA typing was missing for some donors at each locus, association tests included only the typed subset. Some IMGT-functional V segments, including TRBV6-2 and TRBV6-3, could not be told apart with the 87-base-pair reads, so those segments were excluded. A cluster of highly shared sequence variants was judged likely to be a technical artifact of the sequencing pipeline. A later analysis reported that several top co-occurrence clusters appeared linked to parvovirus B19, influenza, CMV and Epstein-Barr virus. The classifier was reported to diagnose cytomegalovirus status with high specificity and sensitivity in both the original and validation cohorts. A later genetic analysis associated a missense DCLRE1C variant with V-gene and J-gene trimming of TCR beta chains, and an independent cohort replicated the association. In an earlier analysis of about 600 of the donors, most TCR beta V segments appeared in productive rearrangements about 87% or about 30% of the time, broadly matching IMGT annotations. The presence/absence analyses assumed that sequencing depth was roughly uniform across donors, and that assumption may not be true. For the cohort, immune exposure information was limited to CMV serostatus. Most CMV-associated TCR beta chains appeared to be HLA-restricted in a later analysis, and the HLA associations seemed to be driven largely by CMV exposure. Most TCR sequences were observed very rarely across donors, whereas some public TCRs were present in many individuals. Compared with equally common non-associated chains, HLA-associated TCR beta chains in a later analysis were more clonally expanded and had lower generation probabilities.

In total, over 600 healthy bone marrow donors made up the cohort. All cohort members were sampled while nominally healthy, although unrecorded immune exposures were likely present. The donor was CMV seropositive and belonged to the group of 250 to 350 seropositive cohort members. A peripheral blood sample was provided by each donor, and peripheral blood mononuclear cells were used for TCR beta sequencing. The Qiagen DNeasy Blood Extraction Kit was used to extract genomic DNA from the blood cell samples. Reading the germline V gene gives CDR1 SGHVS and CDR2 FQNEAQ. The CDR3 goes from the cysteine to the phenylalanine over 16 residues. Only CDR3 DNA is held: 48 bases, read in frame from base 1. At the junction V is shortened by 3 bases and J by 0 bases; bases outside the gene matches: 6.

This chain is built from TRBV7-8 and TRBJ2-7; the central 9 bases match TRBD2. The receptor's source is a female donor in good health and CMV-seropositive. Sample: PBMCs. The sequenced DNA is TGTGCCAGCAGCTTGTCTAGCGGGGCGCTCTCCTACGAGCAGTACTTC. This encodes CASSLSSGALSYEQYF.